This T cell receptor (beta chain) was documented in a study of cytomegalovirus exposure and HLA in healthy donors. Notes on this clone: Its antigen remains unknown.

Per the germline V gene, CDR1 is LGHNA and CDR2 is YNFKEQ. This CDR3 is built from 14 residues. J gave up 3 bases and V 4 bases, and 2 bases lay outside the gene matches. PCR primers comprised 60 Vbeta and 13 Jbeta primers. Authors' methods: In a later analysis, of 84 million or so unique beta chains, some 10 million appeared in at least two donors. Clones were read by immunoSEQ multiplex PCR, and TCRdb kept only the in-frame ones, dropping some. V and J calls and clone size are as listed in that table; D and trimming were resolved from the DNA. The sample records some 93,000 clones, around four fifths being singletons. Study findings and constraints: In vitro work confirmed that a few CMV-associated chains recognize CMV antigens. A previous analysis found most TCR beta V segments productive roughly 90% or roughly 30% of the time.

The sequence derives from a woman aged 40 to 49 in good health and CMV-seronegative. The chain links TRBV4-2 to TRBJ2-2; TRBD2 agrees at 7 bases. The sequenced material came from PBMCs. CDR3 nucleotide sequence: TGTGCCAGCAGCCCTAGCGGATACACCGGGGAGCTGTTTTTT. Translation: CASSPSGYTGELFF.